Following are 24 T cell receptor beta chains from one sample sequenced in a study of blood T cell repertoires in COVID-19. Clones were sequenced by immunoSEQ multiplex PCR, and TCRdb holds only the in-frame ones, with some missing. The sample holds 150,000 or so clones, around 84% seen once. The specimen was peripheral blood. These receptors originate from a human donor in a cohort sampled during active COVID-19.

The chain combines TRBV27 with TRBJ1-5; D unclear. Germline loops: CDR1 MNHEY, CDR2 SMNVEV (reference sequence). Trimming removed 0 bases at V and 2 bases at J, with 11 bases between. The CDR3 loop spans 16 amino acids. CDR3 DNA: TGTGCCAGCAGTTTATCCCCGCATAGTGGCAATCAGCCCCAGCATTTT. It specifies CASSLSPHSGNQPQHF.

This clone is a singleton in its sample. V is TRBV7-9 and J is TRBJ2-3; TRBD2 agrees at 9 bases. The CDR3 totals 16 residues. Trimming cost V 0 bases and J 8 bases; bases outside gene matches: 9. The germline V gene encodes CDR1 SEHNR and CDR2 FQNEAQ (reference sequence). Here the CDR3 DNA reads TGTGCCAGCAGCTTAGCGTCCCAGCGGGGGGCCCTTACGCAGTATTTT. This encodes CASSLASQRGALTQYF.

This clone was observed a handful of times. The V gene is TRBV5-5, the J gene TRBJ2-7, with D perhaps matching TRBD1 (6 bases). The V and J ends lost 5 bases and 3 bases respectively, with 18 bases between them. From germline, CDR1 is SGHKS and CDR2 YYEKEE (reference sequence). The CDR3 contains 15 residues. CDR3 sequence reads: CASRISQGGLYEQYF. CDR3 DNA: TGTGCCAGCAGAATATCACAGGGCGGGCTCTACGAGCAGTACTTC.

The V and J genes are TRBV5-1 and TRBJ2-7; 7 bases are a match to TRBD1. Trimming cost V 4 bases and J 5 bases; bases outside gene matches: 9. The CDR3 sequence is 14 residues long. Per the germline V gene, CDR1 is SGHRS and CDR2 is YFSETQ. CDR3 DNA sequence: TGCGCCAGCAGCCCGACGACAGGGTTCGACGAGCAGTACTTC. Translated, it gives CASSPTTGFDEQYF.

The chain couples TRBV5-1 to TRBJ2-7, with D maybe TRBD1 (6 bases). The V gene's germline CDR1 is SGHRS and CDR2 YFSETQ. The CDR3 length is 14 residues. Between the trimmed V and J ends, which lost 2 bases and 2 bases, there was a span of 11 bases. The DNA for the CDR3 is TGCGCCAGCAGCTTACAGGGTAGCCCCTACGAGCAGTACTTC. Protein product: CASSLQGSPYEQYF.

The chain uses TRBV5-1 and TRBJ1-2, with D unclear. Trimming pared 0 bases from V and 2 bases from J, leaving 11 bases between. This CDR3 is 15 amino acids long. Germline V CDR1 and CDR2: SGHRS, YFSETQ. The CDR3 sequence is CASSLDGPANYGYTF. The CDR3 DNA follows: TGCGCCAGCAGCTTGGATGGGCCAGCAAACTATGGCTACACCTTC.

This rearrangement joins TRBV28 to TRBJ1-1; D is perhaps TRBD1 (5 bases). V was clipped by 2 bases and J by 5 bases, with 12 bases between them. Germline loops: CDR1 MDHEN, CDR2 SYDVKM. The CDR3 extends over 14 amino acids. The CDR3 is CASSLVPGGTEAFF. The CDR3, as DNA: TGTGCCAGCAGTTTAGTGCCGGGGGGGACTGAAGCTTTCTTT.

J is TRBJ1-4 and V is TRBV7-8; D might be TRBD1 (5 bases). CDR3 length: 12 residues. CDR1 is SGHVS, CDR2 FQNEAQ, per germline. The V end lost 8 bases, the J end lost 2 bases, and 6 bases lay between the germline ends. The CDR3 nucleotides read TGTGCCAGCTCAGGGACTAATGAAAAACTGTTTTTT. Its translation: CASSGTNEKLFF. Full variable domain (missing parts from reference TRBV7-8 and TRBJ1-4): GAGVSQSPRYKVAKRGQDVALRCDPISGHVSLFWYQQALGQGPEFLTYFQNEAQLDKSGLPSDRFFAERPEGSVSTLKIQRTQQEDSAVYLCASSGTNEKLFFGSGTQLSVL.

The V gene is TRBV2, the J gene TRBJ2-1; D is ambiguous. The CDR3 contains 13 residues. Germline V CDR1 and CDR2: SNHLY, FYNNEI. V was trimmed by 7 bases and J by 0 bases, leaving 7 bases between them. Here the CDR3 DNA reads TGTGCCAGCAAATGGCCCTCCTACAATGAGCAGTTCTTC. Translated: CASKWPSYNEQFF.

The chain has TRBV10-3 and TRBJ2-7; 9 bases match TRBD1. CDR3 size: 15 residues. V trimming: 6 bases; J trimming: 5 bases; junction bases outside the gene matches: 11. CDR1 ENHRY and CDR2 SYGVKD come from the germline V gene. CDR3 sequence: CAISLGGQGLNEQYF. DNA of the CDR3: TGTGCCATCAGCCTCGGGGGACAGGGCCTCAACGAGCAGTACTTC.

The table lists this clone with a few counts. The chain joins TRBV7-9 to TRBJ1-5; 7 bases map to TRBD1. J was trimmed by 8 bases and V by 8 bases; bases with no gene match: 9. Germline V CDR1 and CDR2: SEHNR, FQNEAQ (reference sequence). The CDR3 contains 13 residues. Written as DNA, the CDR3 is TGTGCCAGCGTAGGGGGCCCGGGAGAGCCCCAGCATTTT. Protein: CASVGGPGEPQHF.

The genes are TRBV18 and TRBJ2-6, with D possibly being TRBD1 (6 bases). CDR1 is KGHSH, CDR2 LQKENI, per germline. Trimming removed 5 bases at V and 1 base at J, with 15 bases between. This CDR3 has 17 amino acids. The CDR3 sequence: CASSSRDTNSGANVLTF. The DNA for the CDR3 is TGTGCCAGCTCATCCCGGGACACCAATTCTGGGGCCAACGTCCTGACTTTC.

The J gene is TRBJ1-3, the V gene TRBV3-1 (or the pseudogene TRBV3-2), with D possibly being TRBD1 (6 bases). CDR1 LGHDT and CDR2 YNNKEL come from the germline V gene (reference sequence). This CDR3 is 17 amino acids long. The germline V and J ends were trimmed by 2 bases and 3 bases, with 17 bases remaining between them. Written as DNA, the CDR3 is TGTGCCAGCAGCCAATACGTCGGGGGGCTTGGTGGAAACACCATATATTTT. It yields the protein CASSQYVGGLGGNTIYF.

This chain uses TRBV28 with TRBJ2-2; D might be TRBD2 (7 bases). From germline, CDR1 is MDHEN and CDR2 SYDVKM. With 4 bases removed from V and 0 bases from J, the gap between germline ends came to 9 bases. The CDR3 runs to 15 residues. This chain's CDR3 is CASSSGGANTGELFF. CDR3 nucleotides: TGTGCCAGCAGTTCGGGGGGCGCGAACACCGGGGAGCTGTTTTTT. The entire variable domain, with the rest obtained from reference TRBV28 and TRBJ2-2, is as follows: DVKVTQSSRYLVKRTGEKVFLECVQDMDHENMFWYRQDPGLGLRLIYFSYDVKMKEKGDIPEGYSVSREKKERFSLILESASTNQTSMYLCASSSGGANTGELFFGEGSRLTVL.

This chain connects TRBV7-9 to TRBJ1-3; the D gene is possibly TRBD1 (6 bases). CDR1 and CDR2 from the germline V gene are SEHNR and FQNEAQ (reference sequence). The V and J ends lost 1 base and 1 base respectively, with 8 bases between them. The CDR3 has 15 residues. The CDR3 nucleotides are TGTGCCAGCAGCTTAGAACAGGGATCTGGAAACACCATATATTTT. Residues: CASSLEQGSGNTIYF.

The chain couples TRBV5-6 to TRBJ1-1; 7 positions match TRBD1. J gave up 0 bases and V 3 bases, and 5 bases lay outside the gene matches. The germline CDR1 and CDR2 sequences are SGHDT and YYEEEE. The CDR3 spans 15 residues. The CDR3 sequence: CASSWVGQLNTEAFF. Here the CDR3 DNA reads TGTGCCAGCAGCTGGGTGGGACAGTTGAACACTGAAGCTTTCTTT.

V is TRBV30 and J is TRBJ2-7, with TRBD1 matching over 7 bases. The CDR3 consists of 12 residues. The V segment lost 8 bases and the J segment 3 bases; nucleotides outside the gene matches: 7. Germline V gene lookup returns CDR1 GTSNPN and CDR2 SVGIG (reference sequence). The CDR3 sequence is CAQGEPSYEQYF. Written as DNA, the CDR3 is TGTGCCCAGGGGGAGCCGAGCTACGAGCAGTACTTC.

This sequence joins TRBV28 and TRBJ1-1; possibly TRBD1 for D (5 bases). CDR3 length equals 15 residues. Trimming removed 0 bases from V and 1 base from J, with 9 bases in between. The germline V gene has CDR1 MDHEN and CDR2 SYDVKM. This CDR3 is CASSLWGGGNTEAFF. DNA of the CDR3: TGTGCCAGCAGTTTATGGGGGGGAGGGAACACTGAAGCTTTCTTT.

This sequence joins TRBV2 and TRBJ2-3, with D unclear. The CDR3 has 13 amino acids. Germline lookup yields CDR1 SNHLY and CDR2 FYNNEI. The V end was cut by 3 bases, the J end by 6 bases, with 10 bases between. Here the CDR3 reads CASSDELGDTQYF. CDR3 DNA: TGTGCCAGCAGTGATGAGCTGGGCGATACGCAGTATTTT.

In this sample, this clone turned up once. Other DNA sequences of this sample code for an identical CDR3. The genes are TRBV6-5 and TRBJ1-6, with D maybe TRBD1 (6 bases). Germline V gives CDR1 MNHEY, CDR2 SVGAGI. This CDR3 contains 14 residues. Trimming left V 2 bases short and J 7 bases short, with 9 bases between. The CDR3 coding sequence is TGTGCCAGCAGTTACCTGCAGGGGAATTCACCCCTCCACTTT. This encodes CASSYLQGNSPLHF.

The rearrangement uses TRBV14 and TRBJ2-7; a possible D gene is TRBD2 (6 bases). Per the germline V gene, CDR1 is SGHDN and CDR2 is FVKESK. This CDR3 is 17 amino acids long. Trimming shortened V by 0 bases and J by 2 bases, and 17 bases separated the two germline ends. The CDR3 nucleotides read TGTGCCAGCAGCCAAGATCGGGACCAGCGGGTAACCTACGAGCAGTACTTC. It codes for CASSQDRDQRVTYEQYF.

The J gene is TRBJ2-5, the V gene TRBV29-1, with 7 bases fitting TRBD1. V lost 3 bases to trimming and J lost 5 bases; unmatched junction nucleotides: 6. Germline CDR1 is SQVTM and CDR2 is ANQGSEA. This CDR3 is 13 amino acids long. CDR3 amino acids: CSVDGRGWETQYF. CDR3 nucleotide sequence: TGCAGCGTTGATGGCAGGGGGTGGGAGACCCAGTACTTC.

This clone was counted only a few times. CDR3 DNA: TGCGCCAGCAGCCGGGGACAGGGGGCGAACACCGGGGAGCTGTTTTTT. Amino acids: CASSRGQGANTGELFF. J is TRBJ2-2 and V is TRBV5-1, with 11 bases matching TRBD1. The CDR3 is 16 amino acids. Trimming cost V 4 bases and J 0 bases; bases outside gene matches: 2. Looked up from germline, CDR1 is SGHRS and CDR2 is YFSETQ. The complete variable domain, with remaining parts taken from reference TRBV5-1 and TRBJ2-2, reads KAGVTQTPRYLIKTRGQQVTLSCSPISGHRSVSWYQQTPGQGLQFLFEYFSETQRNKGNFPGRFSGRQFSNSRSEMNVSTLELGDSALYLCASSRGQGANTGELFFGEGSRLTVL.

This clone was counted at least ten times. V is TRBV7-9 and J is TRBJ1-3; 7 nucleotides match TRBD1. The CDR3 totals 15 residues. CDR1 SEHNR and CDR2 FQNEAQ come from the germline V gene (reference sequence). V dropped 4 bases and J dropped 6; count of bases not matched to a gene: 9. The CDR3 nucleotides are TGTGCCAGCAGCTCTCCCGCGACAGGGTTAAACACCATATATTTT. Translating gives CASSSPATGLNTIYF. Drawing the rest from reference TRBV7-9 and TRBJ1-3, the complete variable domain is DTGVSQNPRHKITKRGQNVTFRCDPISEHNRLYWYRQTLGQGPEFLTYFQNEAQLEKSRLLSDRFSAERPKGSFSTLEIQRTEQGDSAMYLCASSSPATGLNTIYFGEGSWLTVV.